The rows below give T cell receptor beta chains drawn from one sample of a study of blood T cell repertoires in COVID-19. Only in-frame clones appear in the TCRdb table, and some are missing; sequencing was by immunoSEQ multiplex PCR. Of under 200,000 clones in the sample, about 85% were seen once. The sample was peripheral blood. The receptors originated from a woman between 50 and 59 years old with COVID-19, enrolled during active disease. CDR3s include the opening cysteine and the closing phenylalanine or tryptophan. A D gene is named only where the DNA matches it firmly. Size is stated for part of the rows, as once, few or many counts, or as a class when the clone is expanded.

D: TRBD2
J: TRBJ2-5
size: -
V: TRBV10-3
DNA: TGTGCCATCAGTGGGGGCCTAGCGGGGGGTACCCAAGAGACCCAGTACTTC
CDR3: CAISGGLAGGTQETQYF

D: -
J: TRBJ1-6
size: once
V: TRBV18
DNA: TGTGCCAGCTCAGAACGGGACACCCAAGGGAATTCACCCCTCCACTTT
CDR3: CASSERDTQGNSPLHF

D: TRBD2
J: TRBJ2-3
size: -
V: TRBV3-1/TRBV3-2
DNA: TGTGCCAGCAGCCAAGTCGGGGGAGGGACAGATACGCAGTATTTT
CDR3: CASSQVGGGTDTQYF

D: -
J: TRBJ2-7
size: few
V: TRBV2
DNA: TGTGCCAGCAGAAACAGGGTGTCCTACGAGCAGTACTTC
CDR3: CASRNRVSYEQYF

D: -
J: TRBJ2-1
size: -
V: TRBV2
DNA: TGTGCCAGCAGTGAAGCGCGAGAGGGTTATGAGCAGTTCTTC
CDR3: CASSEAREGYEQFF

D: -
J: TRBJ2-2
size: -
V: TRBV15
DNA: TGTGCCACCAGCAGAGATTTCGGGGTCGGCCAGGGGACCGGGGAGCTGTTTTTT
CDR3: CATSRDFGVGQGTGELFF

D: TRBD1
J: TRBJ2-5
size: -
V: TRBV5-4
DNA: TGTGCCAGCAGCCCACAGGGGGCGGGGGAGACCCAGTACTTC
CDR3: CASSPQGAGETQYF

D: TRBD2
J: TRBJ2-1
size: -
V: TRBV13
DNA: TGTGCCAGCAGCTCGGGACTAGCGATATACAATGAGCAGTTCTTC
CDR3: CASSSGLAIYNEQFF

D: -
J: TRBJ1-4
size: many
V: TRBV5-1
DNA: TGCGCCAGCAGCTTAACCGGCAACGGACTTCTAAATGAAAAACTGTTTTTT
CDR3: CASSLTGNGLLNEKLFF

D: TRBD1
J: TRBJ2-3
size: -
V: TRBV7-3
DNA: TGTGCCAGCAGCTCCACACCTGGACAGGGCTTTGACACAGATACGCAGTATTTT
CDR3: CASSSTPGQGFDTDTQYF

D: TRBD1
J: TRBJ1-6
size: once
V: TRBV9
DNA: TGTGCCAGCAGCCCTTGGGACAGGGACTCACCCCTCCACTTT
CDR3: CASSPWDRDSPLHF

D: TRBD1
J: TRBJ2-2
size: -
V: TRBV4-1
DNA: TGCGCCAGCAGCTACGGACAGGCAGACACCGGGGAGCTGTTTTTT
CDR3: CASSYGQADTGELFF

D: -
J: TRBJ1-3
size: -
V: TRBV2
DNA: TGTGCCAGCAGTCTTGACAGGACCTCTGGAAACACCATATATTTT
CDR3: CASSLDRTSGNTIYF

D: -
J: TRBJ1-5
size: -
V: TRBV19
DNA: TGTGCCAGTGGCGACAGAGATCAGCCCCAGCATTTT
CDR3: CASGDRDQPQHF

D: -
J: TRBJ2-5
size: -
V: TRBV10-1
DNA: TGCGCCAGCTCGTCGGGACAAGAGACCCAGTACTTC
CDR3: CASSSGQETQYF

D: -
J: TRBJ2-3
size: -
V: TRBV19
DNA: TGTGCCAGTAGTATAGGGCAGACTAGCACAGATACGCAGTATTTT
CDR3: CASSIGQTSTDTQYF

D: -
J: TRBJ1-2
size: -
V: TRBV7-9
DNA: TGTGCCAGCAGCTTAGACAGCATTCCCTATAATGGCTACACCTTC
CDR3: CASSLDSIPYNGYTF

D: TRBD2
J: TRBJ2-7
size: -
V: TRBV7-2
DNA: TGTGCCAGCAGTTCTGGACTAGCGGGGTGGCAGTACTTC
CDR3: CASSSGLAGWQYF

D: -
J: TRBJ2-7
size: once
V: TRBV10-3
DNA: TGTGCCATCAGATGGGACAATTCCTACGAGCAGTACTTC
CDR3: CAIRWDNSYEQYF

D: -
J: TRBJ1-3
size: -
V: TRBV6-5
DNA: TGTGCCAGCACGGGGGGTCTGGCTGGAAACACCATATATTTT
CDR3: CASTGGLAGNTIYF

D: -
J: TRBJ2-1
size: -
V: TRBV5-3
DNA: TGTGCCAGACGACGGGGCTACAATGAGCAGTTCTTC
CDR3: CARRRGYNEQFF

D: TRBD1
J: TRBJ1-1
size: -
V: TRBV19
DNA: TGTGCCAGTAGTATATCGGACAGGTCGAACACTGAAGCTTTCTTT
CDR3: CASSISDRSNTEAFF

D: -
J: TRBJ1-2
size: -
V: TRBV6-5
DNA: TGTGCCAGCAGTTACCGGGGGATAGGCTATGGCTACACCTTC
CDR3: CASSYRGIGYGYTF

D: -
J: TRBJ2-2
size: -
V: TRBV5-6
DNA: TGTGCCAGCAGCTTGGTGGTGTCGAGTCCCGGGGAGCTGTTTTTT
CDR3: CASSLVVSSPGELFF

D: TRBD1
J: TRBJ1-5
size: -
V: TRBV28
DNA: TGTGCCAGCAGTTCCCTCGACAGGGAAAGCAATCAGCCCCAGCATTTT
CDR3: CASSSLDRESNQPQHF

D: -
J: TRBJ1-2
size: -
V: TRBV3-1/TRBV3-2
DNA: TGTGCCAGCAGCCACATCGACATGGGCTATGGCTACACCTTC
CDR3: CASSHIDMGYGYTF

D: TRBD2
J: TRBJ2-2
size: -
V: TRBV18
DNA: TGTGCCAGCTCACCACCTACGGGGGGGAACACCGGGGAGCTGTTTTTT
CDR3: CASSPPTGGNTGELFF

D: -
J: TRBJ2-6
size: -
V: TRBV7-3
DNA: TGTGCCAGCAGCTTAAAGGAGTTCTCTGGGGCCAACGTCCTGACTTTC
CDR3: CASSLKEFSGANVLTF

D: TRBD1
J: TRBJ1-2
size: -
V: TRBV6-5
DNA: TGTGCCAGCATGGGACAGGGGGCTCTCTATGGCTACACCTTC
CDR3: CASMGQGALYGYTF

D: -
J: TRBJ1-1
size: -
V: TRBV4-1
DNA: TGCGCCAGCAGCCTTCCGGGAGAGGGAAAAGGAGCTGAAGCTTTCTTT
CDR3: CASSLPGEGKGAEAFF

D: TRBD2
J: TRBJ2-1
size: -
V: TRBV4-2
DNA: TGTGCCAGCAGCCTAGGGACTAGCGGGGCCTTGGGGAATGAGCAGTTCTTC
CDR3: CASSLGTSGALGNEQFF

D: -
J: TRBJ1-4
size: -
V: TRBV5-4
DNA: TGTGCCAGCAGCACAGAAGCAACTAATGAAAAACTGTTTTTT
CDR3: CASSTEATNEKLFF

D: -
J: TRBJ1-6
size: -
V: TRBV6-5
DNA: TGTGCCAGCAGTTACTCGATAGGGGTTTCACCCCTCCACTTT
CDR3: CASSYSIGVSPLHF

D: TRBD1
J: TRBJ1-6
size: once
V: TRBV7-2
DNA: TGTGCCAGCAGCCAAGGGACAGGGACGTATAATTCACCCCTCCACTTT
CDR3: CASSQGTGTYNSPLHF

D: -
J: TRBJ1-6
size: -
V: TRBV14
DNA: TGTGCCAGCAGCCAAGATCGCTGGGTTGGAGGTAATTCACCCCTCCACTTT
CDR3: CASSQDRWVGGNSPLHF

D: TRBD2
J: TRBJ2-1
size: -
V: TRBV11-2
DNA: TGTGCCAGCCGCGACCCGACTAGCGGGGCCCGGCAGTTCTTC
CDR3: CASRDPTSGARQFF

D: -
J: TRBJ1-4
size: -
V: TRBV6-2/TRBV6-3
DNA: TGTGCCAGCAGTTACCGCCCTGGTAGTGAAAAACTGTTTTTT
CDR3: CASSYRPGSEKLFF

D: TRBD2
J: TRBJ2-3
size: few
V: TRBV5-1
DNA: TGCGCCAGCAGCTTGGGAGTAGCGGGGGGCACAGATACGCAGTATTTT
CDR3: CASSLGVAGGTDTQYF

D: TRBD2
J: TRBJ2-3
size: once
V: TRBV5-1
DNA: TGCGCCAGCAGCTCGGTTAGCGGGGGGGCAAAAGATACGCAGTATTTT
CDR3: CASSSVSGGAKDTQYF

D: -
J: TRBJ2-1
size: -
V: TRBV2
DNA: TGTGCCAGCAGCCGGGGGTCCCTATACAATGAGCAGTTCTTC
CDR3: CASSRGSLYNEQFF

D: TRBD1
J: TRBJ1-2
size: -
V: TRBV6-2/TRBV6-3
DNA: TGTGCCAGCAGTTCCTGGACAGGTCCTAACTATGGCTACACCTTC
CDR3: CASSSWTGPNYGYTF

D: TRBD1
J: TRBJ2-2
size: -
V: TRBV12-3/TRBV12-4
DNA: TGTGCCAGCAGTTTTGGGAGACAGGGAGAGCTGTTTTTT
CDR3: CASSFGRQGELFF

D: TRBD1
J: TRBJ2-3
size: -
V: TRBV11-3
DNA: TGTGCCAGCAGCTGGGGACAGAGCACAGATACGCAGTATTTT
CDR3: CASSWGQSTDTQYF

D: -
J: TRBJ1-2
size: few
V: TRBV29-1
DNA: TGCAGCGCCGACGGGTACACCTTC
CDR3: CSADGYTF

D: -
J: TRBJ1-6
size: -
V: TRBV6-5
DNA: TGTGCCACTCTAGCTCAAGGATGGGGATCACCCCTCCACTTT
CDR3: CATLAQGWGSPLHF

D: TRBD1
J: TRBJ1-4
size: -
V: TRBV6-5
DNA: TGTGCCAGCTCGGGACAGGGGAATGAAAAACTGTTTTTT
CDR3: CASSGQGNEKLFF

D: -
J: TRBJ1-1
size: -
V: TRBV19
DNA: TGTGCCAGTAGTATATACAGGATGAACACTGAAGCTTTCTTT
CDR3: CASSIYRMNTEAFF

D: -
J: TRBJ1-5
size: -
V: TRBV6-5
DNA: TGTGCCAGTAGGAAAAGCGGGAGTCAGCCCCAGCATTTT
CDR3: CASRKSGSQPQHF

D: TRBD1
J: TRBJ1-2
size: -
V: TRBV7-2
DNA: TGTGCCAGCAGCCCCAGGACAGGGCAGGAGTATGGCTACACCTTC
CDR3: CASSPRTGQEYGYTF

D: -
J: TRBJ1-1
size: -
V: TRBV7-9
DNA: TGTGCCAGCTCTTACGGGGGTGGCACTGAAGCTTTCTTT
CDR3: CASSYGGGTEAFF

D: -
J: TRBJ2-5
size: -
V: TRBV4-1
DNA: TGCGCCAGCAGCCAAGAGGAGACTAGTAAAGCCCAGTACTTC
CDR3: CASSQEETSKAQYF

D: -
J: TRBJ2-2
size: once
V: TRBV24-1
DNA: TGTGCCACCAGTGATGTACAGGTCGGGGAGCTGTTTTTT
CDR3: CATSDVQVGELFF

D: TRBD2
J: TRBJ2-3
size: -
V: TRBV6-2/TRBV6-3
DNA: TGTGCCAGCAGTTATGAGGCGGGGGGGCCGTATACGCAGTATTTT
CDR3: CASSYEAGGPYTQYF

D: -
J: TRBJ1-1
size: -
V: TRBV19
DNA: TGTGCCAGTAGTCAAGGGGTTGAAGCTTTCTTT
CDR3: CASSQGVEAFF

D: -
J: TRBJ2-7
size: once
V: TRBV19
DNA: TGTGCCAGTAGTCCCAATCCGGGGAACAACGAGCAGTACTTC
CDR3: CASSPNPGNNEQYF

D: -
J: TRBJ1-5
size: few
V: TRBV4-1
DNA: TGCGCCAGCAGCCAGGACAGAGGACAGCCCCAGCATTTT
CDR3: CASSQDRGQPQHF

D: TRBD1
J: TRBJ2-7
size: -
V: TRBV29-1
DNA: TGCAGCGACCCGGACAGGGCCAGCTCCTACGAGCAGTACTTC
CDR3: CSDPDRASSYEQYF